This T cell receptor (beta chain) originates from a study of beta chain features in type 1 diabetes. About the research overall: Across all samples, approximately 99 million sorted cells were examined.

Investigators reverse transcribed all isolated RNA, so they sequenced expressed TCRB transcripts. Each sample of naive, central memory or regulatory T cells had, on average, approximately 3.5 million reads. Using immunoSEQ multiplex PCR, the repertoire was profiled, and TCRdb retains in-frame clones only, with some absent. The data hold around 40,000 clones, with approximately 62% observed a single time. On this clone itself: Its specificity is unknown.

General study results and limits: Among all four CD4+ subsets, Type 1 diabetes patients had TCRB CDR3s that were moderately but significantly shorter. Shorter templates might be favored by PCR, and equally so in patients and in controls. Within patients, naive, central memory and Treg TCRB repertoires seemed more similar than within healthy donors.

With V trimmed by 5 bases and J by 4 bases, 8 bases remained unmatched. Looked up from germline, CDR1 is SGHTA and CDR2 is FQGNSA. The CDR3 runs to 14 residues. This TCR was sampled from a man aged 25 to 45 with type 1 diabetes. Some clones in this sample may be carry-over from other donors' samples. This sequence joins TRBV7-2 and TRBJ2-7, with 7 nucleotides matching TRBD1. Sequenced: Tregs from blood. As DNA, the CDR3 is TGTGCCAGCAGCCCCGGTGGCAGGGGGTACGAGCAGTACTTC. This gives the protein CASSPGGRGYEQYF.